This T cell receptor (beta chain) is from a study of blood T cell repertoires in COVID-19. The CDR3 sequence is 13 residues long. V dropped 7 bases and J dropped 1 base, with 10 bases sitting between them. From germline, CDR1 is SQVTM and CDR2 ANQGSEA. The assay was immunoSEQ multiplex PCR, and TCRdb's table has in-frame clones only and misses some. The repertoire includes 250,000 to 350,000 clones, about 90% of them detected once, and roughly 10% sits in the top ten. The receptor comes from a woman aged 25 to 39 with COVID-19, enrolled during active disease. The sequenced sample consisted of peripheral blood. The chain carries TRBV29-1 and TRBJ2-2, with a weak D call TRBD1 (5 bases). The chain's CDR3 is CSGTGLNTGELFF. The CDR3 coding sequence is TGCAGCGGAACAGGTTTGAACACCGGGGAGCTGTTTTTT.